The following is a TCR beta chain sequence with its context. It lacks a known antigen. No base quality information exists; no much larger clone differs at one position. The data were taken from a study of blood T cell repertoires in COVID-19 (dated by TCRdb to the early 2020s). Regarding the research as a whole: Collaborator samples came from the United States, Italy and Spain and covered acute and convalescent phases of COVID-19. The material from the prospective study consisted of cDNA or gDNA derived from T cells, B-cell-depleted T cells, or PBMCs. Deeply sampled blood TCRbeta repertoires from subjects exposed to, actively infected with, or recovered from COVID-19 were included in the dataset. The repertoires were released in a freely available public database intended as a resource for research on the immune response to SARS-CoV-2. The samples were drawn from two sources: the first 160 participants of the ongoing ImmuneRACE study, and 1,000 to 1,500 subjects contributed by 6 global collaborators. Sample metadata almost always included a de-identified subject ID, COVID-19 status, age in years and sex. Where available, HLA class I and class II types were obtained from metadata supplied by the sample provider rather than from assay-based typing.

Each collaborating institution followed its own protocols to collect whole blood in K2EDTA tubes. For TCRbeta analysis, collaborators shipped samples as frozen whole blood, isolated PBMCs, or DNA extracted from either of those sample types. CDR1 SGHVS and CDR2 FQNEAQ are derived from the germline V gene. Spanning cysteine to phenylalanine, the CDR3 consists of 13 amino acids. Just the 39-base CDR3 DNA is kept, in frame starting at base 1. The junction carries 6 bases between V and J, which are trimmed by 5 bases and 1 base respectively. On the study overall, not on this receptor specifically: The amount of clinical and demographic metadata varied by source and participant and was provided uncurated.

The immunoSEQ Assay, a bias-controlled multiplex PCR, was used to amplify TCRbeta CDR3 regions from genomic DNA. Per the source publication's procedure: Within the assay, amplification of reference gene primers was used to estimate how many nucleated cells each sample contained. To quantify the absolute abundance of each unique TCRbeta CDR3 rearrangement, sequence reads were collapsed and filtered. Productive Simpson clonality was computed per sample as the square root of Simpson's diversity index over productive rearrangements. TCRdb mirrors the immuneACCESS table, restricted to in-frame sequences. Some clones are absent from its copies; in checked studies, under half trace to an unresolved V gene, and the reason for the others is unknown. Clone size and the V and J calls come from that table; the DNA yielded D and trimming. The sample table shows 60,000 to 70,000 clones, and about 91% are seen once. Of the sample, around 12% falls within the top ten clones.

This receptor was identified in a human donor with active COVID-19. The donor label of this sample is uncertain. Material: peripheral blood. Here the chain combines TRBV7-8 and TRBJ2-1; the D gene is not confidently resolved. The CDR3 is CASSPNSYNEQFF. The sequence in DNA is TGTGCCAGCAGCCCAAATTCCTACAATGAGCAGTTCTTC.